This TCR beta chain was identified during a study of T cell clonality in common variable immunodeficiency (dated by TCRdb to about 2015). This clone was counted at least ten times. This clone's antigen is unknown. The read stops 3 residues short of the end of the CDR3; the missing end is completed from the germline J gene. Both CVID patients and healthy controls were predominantly of Caucasian heritage. Heparinized peripheral whole blood samples of about 5 to 8 ml were collected from each donor. Genomic DNA from adults with common variable immune deficiency (CVID) and from healthy adult controls was used for sequencing of TCRbeta CDR3 repertoires. The control group comprised some 22 healthy adult volunteers, some 12 female and 10 male, aged about 23 to 75 years with a mean age of approximately 35. Diluted blood was density-centrifuged over Hypaque 1077 or Ficoll-Paque to isolate peripheral blood mononuclear cells. Genomic DNA was extracted from unsorted mononuclear cells by Qiagen column purification or by a centrifugation-based method.

Overall study results and their limits: The authors noted that sequencing repertoires of T cell subpopulations would be needed to clarify what caused the increased clonality in CVID. Healthy controls shared more TCRbeta clones with each other than CVID subjects shared among themselves (p < 0.0001). Reportedly, TCRbeta sequences from CVID had fewer deletions and N-nucleotide insertions, and highly modified clones with 13 or more V deletions were absent from CVID. Although equal DNA input was used, an average of roughly 85,000 unique sequences per sample was obtained for controls, compared with about 31,547 for CVID samples. Increased TCRbeta clonality was found in CVID subjects compared with healthy controls (t-test p = 0.018), with the increase being most characteristic of about a third of subjects. Patient heterogeneity within the CVID cohort put limits on correlating repertoire features with clinical complications.

V trim: 3 bases; J trim: 0 bases; unmatched bases: 4. CDR1 SGHRS and CDR2 YFSETQ are derived from the germline V gene. The cysteine opens and the phenylalanine closes a CDR3 of 17 amino acids. The DNA has 42 bases, all within the CDR3, and is read from base 1. For sequencing, equivalent amounts of genomic DNA were input from CVID and control samples. For every sample, a 60 bp segment covering the rearranged TCRbeta CDR3 region was amplified and then sequenced. The immunoSEQ assay, a bias-corrected multiplex PCR combined with high-throughput sequencing, was used to amplify TCRbeta. The authors' pipeline ran thus. Each unique nucleotide sequence was treated as a clone and annotated with V, D and J genes, copy number and frequency. Sequences were labeled productive if in frame, and non-productive if out of frame or containing stop codons. As previously described, clonality was computed from Shannon's entropy. The predicted amino acid sequences of productive clones were used to derive mean CDR3 Kyte-Doolittle hydropathy. Using the R hclust function, scaled V gene usage was clustered hierarchically with Manhattan distance and complete linkage. Sharing of clones by CDR3 amino acid sequence was evaluated through resampling of 12 repertoires per group over 100 rounds. The repertoires were searched for about 70 published EBV-specific TCRbeta sequences and nearly 250 published CMV-specific TCRbeta sequences. A couple of CVID samples that yielded fewer than 10,000 sequences were excluded from the analysis, so approximately 40 CVID repertoires were retained. TCRdb mirrors the immuneACCESS table, restricted to in-frame sequences. Some clones are absent from its copies; in checked studies, under half trace to an unresolved V gene, and the reason for the others is unknown. The V and J calls and the clone size are those of that table, but D and trimming were determined from the DNA. The table puts 40,000 to 65,000 clones in this sample, none counted just once. 1.8% of the sample rests with the top ten.

The receptor chain draws on TRBV5-1 and TRBJ2-3, and TRBD2 matches 13 of the central bases. The material sequenced was peripheral blood mononuclear cells. This TCR came from a person between 18 and 75 years old in good health. CDR3 region: CASSSGLAGSSTDTQYF. The CDR3 bases that were read are TGCGCCAGCAGCTCGGGACTAGCGGGATCGAGCACAGATACG.